The 16 T cell receptor beta chains listed next were all sequenced from one sample in a study of T cells in Graves' hyperthyroidism and ophthalmopathy. The source material, RNA transcripts, was used to amplify TCR beta CDR3 regions. First-round RT-PCR with HTBI primers amplified the TCR CDR3 region. One entry per CDR3 protein results from TCRdb running MiXCR on the multiplex PCR reads. The table includes around 340,000 distinct CDR3 sequences, around a fifth detected once. Source material: blood. These receptor sequences come from a woman between 50 and 59 years old with Graves' hyperthyroidism.

The sample holds many counts of this clonotype. V usage is TRBV29-1 and J usage is TRBJ2-1; TRBD2 agrees at 12 bases. After removal of 7 bases from V and 8 bases from J, the junction contained 9 bases not matched to a gene. CDR3 length: 14 amino acids. Germline CDR1 is SQVTM and CDR2 is ANQGSEA. Here the CDR3 DNA reads TGCAGCGCCTTCGGACTAGCGGGATCCCATGAGCAGTTCTTC. The encoded protein is CSAFGLAGSHEQFF.

The rearrangement uses TRBV10-3 and TRBJ1-1, with TRBD1 identical over 7 bases. The CDR3 covers 15 residues. Trimming cost V 5 bases and J 4 bases; bases outside gene matches: 10. CDR1 and CDR2 from the germline V gene are ENHRY and SYGVKD. The CDR3 DNA is TGTGCCATCAGTAAGCTAGACAGGGAAGGCACTGAAGCTTTCTTT. It encodes CAISKLDREGTEAFF.

The chain is built from TRBV3-1 and TRBJ2-4; D unresolved. Trimming took 1 base from V and 4 from J, leaving 11 bases between them. The CDR3 covers 15 residues. Germline V lookup: CDR1 LGHDT, CDR2 YNNKEL (reference sequence). CDR3 sequence: CASSQVMGTKNIQYF. DNA of the CDR3: TGTGCCAGCAGCCAAGTAATGGGAACGAAAAACATTCAGTACTTC.

This clonotype showed up just a few times. V usage is TRBV28 and J usage is TRBJ2-2; the D gene is possibly TRBD2 (7 bases). CDR1 is MDHEN and CDR2 is SYDVKM in the germline V gene. The length of the CDR3 is 17 residues. Trimming took 6 bases from V and 5 from J, leaving 22 bases between them. CDR3 residues: CASSRQVQAGSTGELFF. In DNA, the CDR3 is TGTGCCAGCAGCCGACAGGTCCAAGCGGGATCAACCGGGGAGCTGTTTTTT.

In DNA form, the CDR3 reads TGTGCCAGCCCCCCGGGCTCCCAGATCCAAGATACGCAGTATTTT. It specifies CASPPGSQIQDTQYF. The rearrangement uses TRBV28 and TRBJ2-3; unclear D gene. Looked up from germline, CDR1 is MDHEN and CDR2 is SYDVKM. V was shortened by 8 bases and J by 5 bases, with 20 bases between the two germline ends. The length of the CDR3 is 15 residues.

This clonotype was seen at least ten times. The J gene is TRBJ2-5, the V gene TRBV6-2 or TRBV6-3; 11 nucleotides line up with TRBD2. J lost 1 base, V lost 6 bases, and 4 bases had no gene match. The germline V gene has CDR1 MNHEY and CDR2 SVGEGT. CDR3 length equals 15 residues. The CDR3 DNA reads as TGTGCCAGCAGCAGAGGACTAGCGGGCCAAGAGACCCAGTACTTC. It translates to CASSRGLAGQETQYF.

This clonotype was observed a few times. The rearrangement uses TRBV5-5 and TRBJ2-1; 11 bases match TRBD2. This CDR3 region has 15 residues. Trimming cost V 4 bases and J 8 bases; bases outside gene matches: 8. Germline CDR1 reads SGHKS; CDR2 reads YYEKEE (reference sequence). The CDR3 loop is CASSPGVAGGYEQFF. The CDR3 nucleotides read TGTGCCAGCAGCCCTGGGGTAGCGGGAGGGTATGAGCAGTTCTTC.

This clonotype was counted a few times. The rearrangement links TRBV30 to TRBJ1-2; 7 bases align to TRBD1. In germline, CDR1 is GTSNPN, CDR2 SVGIG (reference sequence). The CDR3 runs 13 residues. The trim removed 2 bases at V and 2 bases at J, leaving 2 bases unmatched. The CDR3 nucleotides read TGTGCCTGGAGTCAGGGGGGGAACTATGGCTACACCTTC. As protein: CAWSQGGNYGYTF.

A few counts support this clonotype. This chain joins TRBV28 and TRBJ2-4, with D perhaps TRBD2 (5 bases). Deletions cut 7 bases from V and 10 bases from J, with 23 bases between. CDR3 length: 15 residues. Germline V gene sequence: CDR1 MDHEN, CDR2 SYDVKM. The CDR3 sequence: CASNSLQMGRPIQYF. The CDR3 DNA is TGTGCCAGCAATTCCCTACAGATGGGGAGACCGATTCAGTACTTC.

A few counts support this clonotype. The CDR3 sequence is CASSLLFVGADSYEQYF. The CDR3 nucleotides are TGCGCCAGCAGCTTGCTATTTGTAGGAGCCGACTCCTACGAGCAGTACTTC. The chain joins TRBV5-1 to TRBJ2-7; D ambiguous. CDR1 SGHRS and CDR2 YFSETQ come from the germline V gene. V lost 1 base, J lost 0 bases, and 17 bases lay in between. The CDR3 loop spans 17 amino acids.

This clonotype was seen many times. The gene calls are TRBV27 and TRBJ2-1, with 9 bases identical to TRBD2. J gave up 1 base and V 6 bases, and 4 bases lay outside the gene matches. The CDR3 is 15 amino acids. CDR1 is MNHEY and CDR2 is SMNVEV in the germline V gene (reference sequence). CDR3 coding DNA: TGTGCCAGCAGCCGTAGCGGGAGTTCCTACAATGAGCAGTTCTTC. It translates to CASSRSGSSYNEQFF.

This chain joins TRBV10-2 and TRBJ2-2; 7 bases agree with TRBD2. Germline V gene data show CDR1 as WSHSY and CDR2 as SAAADI. This CDR3 is built from 16 residues. The trim removed 4 bases at V and 0 bases at J, leaving 5 bases unmatched. This chain's CDR3 is CASSGSRGSNTGELFF. The CDR3 region has the DNA TGCGCCAGCAGTGGCTCGCGGGGGTCGAACACCGGGGAGCTGTTTTTT.

This clonotype was seen once. The gene calls are TRBV5-1 and TRBJ2-7; 7 bases fit TRBD2. Germline lookup yields CDR1 SGHRS and CDR2 YFSETQ. The CDR3 covers 13 residues. With V trimmed by 4 bases and J by 1 base, 2 bases remained unmatched. The CDR3 loop reads CASSGDYSYEQYF. The CDR3 coding sequence is TGCGCCAGCAGCGGGGACTATTCCTACGAGCAGTACTTC.

The chain couples TRBV2 to TRBJ2-5, with 8 positions matching TRBD1. CDR1 is SNHLY, CDR2 FYNNEI, per germline. V lost 9 bases to trimming and J lost 5 bases; unmatched junction nucleotides: 5. The CDR3 runs 12 residues. CDR3 amino acids: CAREDRAETQYF. The DNA of the CDR3 is TGTGCCAGGGAGGACAGGGCGGAGACCCAGTACTTC. The whole variable domain, remainder taken from reference TRBV2 and TRBJ2-5, is EPEVTQTPSHQVTQMGQEVILRCVPISNHLYFYWYRQILGQKVEFLVSFYNNEISEKSEIFDDQFSVERPDGSNFTLKIRSTKLEDSAMYFCAREDRAETQYFGPGTRLLVL.

In this sample, this clonotype turned up many times. The CDR3 reads CASSPSGFTGANVLTF. The CDR3 DNA reads TGTGCCAGCAGTCCATCGGGGTTCACGGGGGCCAACGTCCTGACTTTC. The chain combines TRBV6-2 or TRBV6-3 with TRBJ2-6; D perhaps matches TRBD2 (5 bases). The CDR3 is 16 amino acids. Germline assignment: CDR1 MNHEY and CDR2 SVGEGT. Trimming left V 5 bases short and J 4 bases short, with 15 bases between.

V gene TRBV5-1 combines with J gene TRBJ2-5, with D perhaps TRBD2 (6 bases). In germline, CDR1 is SGHRS, CDR2 YFSETQ. The CDR3 runs to 16 residues. V gave up 5 bases and J gave up 4 bases, with 21 bases separating them. CDR3 sequence (DNA): TGCGCCAGCAGAGAGGGTCTCACCTTGGGAGGAGAGACCCAGTACTTC. Its translation: CASREGLTLGGETQYF.